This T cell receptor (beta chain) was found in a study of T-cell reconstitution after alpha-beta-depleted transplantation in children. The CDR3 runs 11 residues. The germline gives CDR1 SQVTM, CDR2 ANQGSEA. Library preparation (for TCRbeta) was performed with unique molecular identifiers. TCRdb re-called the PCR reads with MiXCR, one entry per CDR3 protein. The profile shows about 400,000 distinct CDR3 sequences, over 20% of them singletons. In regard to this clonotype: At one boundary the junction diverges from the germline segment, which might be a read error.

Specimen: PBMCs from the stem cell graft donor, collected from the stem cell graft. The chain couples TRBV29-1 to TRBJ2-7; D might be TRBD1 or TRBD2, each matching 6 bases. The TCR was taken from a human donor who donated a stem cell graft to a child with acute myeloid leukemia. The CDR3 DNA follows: TGCAGCGTTGAATCGGGGGAGGTCCAGGGGTTC. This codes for CSVESGEVQGF.